Shown below are 15 T cell receptor beta chains from a single sample sequenced in a study of blood T cell repertoires in COVID-19. Only in-frame clones appear in the TCRdb table, and some are missing; sequencing was by immunoSEQ multiplex PCR. This repertoire shows about 80,000 clones, 80% found once; its top ten account for 9.5% to 15%. Sequenced sample: peripheral blood. The receptor source for this set is a middle-aged woman with active or convalescent COVID-19.

The chain couples TRBV6-5 to TRBJ2-1, with D unclear. CDR3 length: 12 residues. Trimming cost V 6 bases and J 3 bases, with 6 bases left between them. Germline-derived CDR1 and CDR2 are MNHEY and SVGAGI. CDR3: CASRGVYNEQFF. CDR3 nucleotide sequence: TGTGCCAGCAGGGGCGTCTACAATGAGCAGTTCTTC.

This chain uses TRBV24-1 with TRBJ2-1; D ambiguous. This CDR3 contains 15 residues. CDR1 is KGHDR, CDR2 SFDVKD, per germline. Trimming removed 6 bases at V and 6 bases at J, with 17 bases between. The CDR3 spells CATSRGSAPLNEQFF. Written as DNA, the CDR3 is TGTGCCACCAGTCGAGGATCCGCCCCCCTCAATGAGCAGTTCTTC.

This clone was detected once. The chain is built from TRBV4-3 and TRBJ2-2, with 8 positions matching TRBD2. The V gene end was trimmed by 3 bases and the J gene end by 6 bases; junction bases not matched to a gene: 3. Germline V lookup: CDR1 LGHNA, CDR2 YSLEER. The CDR3 loop spans 14 amino acids. The chain's CDR3 is CASSQGSGAGELFF. DNA for the CDR3: TGCGCCAGCAGCCAGGGTAGCGGGGCCGGGGAGCTGTTTTTT.

The CDR3 nucleotides read TGTGCCAGCAGTGAAAATAGCGCCAGCTCCTACGAGCAGTACTTC. Amino acids: CASSENSASSYEQYF. The chain employs TRBV25-1 and TRBJ2-7, with D perhaps TRBD2 (5 bases). Trimming took 2 bases from V and 0 from J, leaving 11 bases between them. Germline values: CDR1 MGHDK, CDR2 SYGVNS. The CDR3 is 15 residues long.

The rearrangement joins TRBV27 to TRBJ2-2, with 10 positions matching TRBD1. V shed 5 bases, J shed 6 bases, and the junction held 6 bases outside the gene matches. Germline V gene data show CDR1 as MNHEY and CDR2 as SMNVEV (reference sequence). There are 15 residues in the CDR3. CDR3 residues: CASSLAGTGAGELFF. CDR3 sequence (DNA): TGTGCCAGCAGTCTGGCCGGGACAGGGGCCGGGGAGCTGTTTTTT.

The chain has TRBV15 and TRBJ2-7, with TRBD2 matching 7 bases. This CDR3 has 15 amino acids. J gave up 7 bases and V 1 base, and 10 bases lay outside the gene matches. CDR1 and CDR2 from the germline V gene are LNHNV and YYDKDF (reference sequence). This chain's CDR3 is CATSRGGGGYAEQYF. The CDR3 coding sequence is TGTGCCACCAGCAGAGGGGGGGGAGGGTACGCGGAGCAGTACTTC.

The table lists this clone with a few counts. V usage is TRBV9 and J usage is TRBJ1-1; D might be TRBD1 (6 bases). With 0 bases removed from V and 8 bases from J, the gap between germline ends came to 14 bases. The CDR3 consists of 14 residues. The germline gives CDR1 SGDLS, CDR2 YYNGEE. DNA for the CDR3: TGTGCCAGCAGCGTAGAGTTAGCACAGGGAGAAGCTTTCTTT. This sequence encodes CASSVELAQGEAFF.

This clone has more than one count but fewer than ten. This chain links TRBV5-1 with TRBJ2-7; D not certain. Germline values: CDR1 SGHRS, CDR2 YFSETQ. V lost 0 bases, J lost 0 bases, and 7 bases lay in between. The CDR3 is made up of 14 amino acids. The CDR3: CASSLDSYSYEQYF. The CDR3 nucleotides are TGCGCCAGCAGCTTGGACAGCTACTCCTACGAGCAGTACTTC.

This clone showed up just a few times. The rearrangement links TRBV9 to TRBJ1-3; D possibly corresponds to TRBD1 (5 bases). Germline V gene sequence: CDR1 SGDLS, CDR2 YYNGEE. With 0 bases removed from V and 1 base from J, the gap between germline ends came to 11 bases. The CDR3 is 16 amino acids. The CDR3 bases are TGTGCCAGCAGCGTAGCCCCGCAGGGATCTGGAAACACCATATATTTT. Residues: CASSVAPQGSGNTIYF.

V gene TRBV12-3 or TRBV12-4 combines with J gene TRBJ2-4, with 7 bases aligning to TRBD1. The length of the CDR3 is 13 residues. V shed 8 bases, J shed 4 bases, and the junction held 5 bases outside the gene matches. The CDR3 loop is CASGQEMKNIQYF. In nucleotides, the CDR3 is TGTGCCAGCGGACAGGAGATGAAAAACATTCAGTACTTC.

A single count supports this clone. This chain joins TRBV7-2 and TRBJ2-3; D not resolved. Trimming removed 3 bases from V and 2 bases from J, with 12 bases in between. Germline V lookup: CDR1 SGHTA, CDR2 FQGNSA. The CDR3 has 15 amino acids. CDR3 residues: CASSLRSLLTDTQYF. The CDR3 DNA follows: TGTGCCAGCAGCTTGCGCTCCCTCCTCACAGATACGCAGTATTTT.

The rearrangement joins TRBV10-3 to TRBJ1-1; perhaps TRBD1 as D (5 bases). The CDR3 loop spans 14 amino acids. Germline V gene lookup returns CDR1 ENHRY and CDR2 SYGVKD. V lost 3 bases, J lost 5 bases, and 13 bases lay in between. The CDR3 coding sequence is TGTGCCATCAGTGACTGGACACAGAGTACTGAAGCTTTCTTT. It yields the protein CAISDWTQSTEAFF.

This chain connects TRBV15 to TRBJ1-2, with 8 bases that match TRBD1. The CDR3 totals 15 residues. J was trimmed by 5 bases and V by 3 bases; bases with no gene match: 8. Germline assignment: CDR1 LNHNV and CDR2 YYDKDF (reference sequence). In DNA form, the CDR3 reads TGTGCCACCAGCAGGGACAGGGTGGAGTCGTATGGCTACACCTTC. Protein sequence: CATSRDRVESYGYTF.

The V and J genes are TRBV19 and TRBJ2-5, with TRBD2 as a possible D gene (6 bases). Trimming took 5 bases from V and 4 from J, leaving 23 bases between them. CDR1 and CDR2 (germline): LNHDA, SQIVND (reference sequence). The CDR3 spans 17 residues. CDR3 nucleotide sequence: TGTGCCAGTAGTTTAGCCCCGTACCAGCGAGCGGGAGAGACCCAGTACTTC. This sequence encodes CASSLAPYQRAGETQYF.

J is TRBJ2-5 and V is TRBV14; D not certain. Germline V lookup: CDR1 SGHDN, CDR2 FVKESK. This CDR3 is 11 amino acids long. The V end was cut by 4 bases, the J end by 5 bases, with 5 bases between. CDR3 sequence: CASSRRETQYF. CDR3 DNA: TGTGCCAGCAGCCGCCGGGAGACCCAGTACTTC.